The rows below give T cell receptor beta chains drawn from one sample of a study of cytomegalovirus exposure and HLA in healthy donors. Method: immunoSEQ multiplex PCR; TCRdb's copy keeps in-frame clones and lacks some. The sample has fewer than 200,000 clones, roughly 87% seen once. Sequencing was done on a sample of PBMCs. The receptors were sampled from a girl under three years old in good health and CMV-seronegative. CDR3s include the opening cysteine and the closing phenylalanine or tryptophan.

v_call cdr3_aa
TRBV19 CASSIPFPRGMNTEAFF
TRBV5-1 CASSPGPQGSYEQYF
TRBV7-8 CASSLDAYRNQPQHF
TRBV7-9 CASSSTRDRLNTGELFF
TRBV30 CAWSRPLTNTQYF
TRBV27 CASSLSTGGWYEQYF
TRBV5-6 CASSLTGTRDEQYF
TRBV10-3 CAISERGAPDTQYF
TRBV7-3 CASSSTGTRGTQYF
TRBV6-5 CASGKRADPYNEQFF
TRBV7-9 CASSFTSGELFF
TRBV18 CASSPQGNSGNTIYF
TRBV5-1 CASSLELNYNEQFF
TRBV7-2 CASSLGAGRNYEQYF
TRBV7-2 CASSLAPVLSGRTDTQYF
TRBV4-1 CASSQEWGEQYF
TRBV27 CASRGLAGGSYEQYF
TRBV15 CATSRGGGLNTEAFF
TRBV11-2 CASSLDRRGRGGYTF
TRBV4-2 CASSQVWGGGFTDTQYF
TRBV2 CASTPNRDRSNYGYTF
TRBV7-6 CASSPRARLAGGDTQYF
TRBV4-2 CASSQERGSGLTDTQYF
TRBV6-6 CATQQGVHQPQHF
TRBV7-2 CASSLLGGAGGNQPQHF
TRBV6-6 CASSYSSGANTEAFF
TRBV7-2 CASSPGGWDYGYTF
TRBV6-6 CASSPHVNTEAFF
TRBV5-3 CARSWETPNTDTQYF
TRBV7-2 CASSSASGLEEQYF
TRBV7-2 CASRFAGTTDTQYF
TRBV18 CASSPLARTDQPQHF